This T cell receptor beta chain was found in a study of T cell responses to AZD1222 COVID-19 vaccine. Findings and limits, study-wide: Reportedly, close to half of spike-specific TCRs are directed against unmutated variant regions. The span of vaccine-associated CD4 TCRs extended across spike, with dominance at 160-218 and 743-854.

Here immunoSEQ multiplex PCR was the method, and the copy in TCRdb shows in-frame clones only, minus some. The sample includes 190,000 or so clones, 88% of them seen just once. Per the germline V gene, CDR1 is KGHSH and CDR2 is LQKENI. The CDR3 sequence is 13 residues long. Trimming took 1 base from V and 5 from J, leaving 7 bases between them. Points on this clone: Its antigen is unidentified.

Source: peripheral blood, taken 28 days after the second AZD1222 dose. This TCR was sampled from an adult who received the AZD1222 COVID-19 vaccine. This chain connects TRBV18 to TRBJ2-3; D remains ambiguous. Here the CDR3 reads CASSPQRIDTQYF. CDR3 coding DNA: TGTGCCAGCTCACCACAGAGGATAGATACGCAGTATTTT.